This T cell receptor (beta chain) was sequenced during a study of CXCR3-negative and CXCR3-positive naive CD8 T cells. Note on this clonotype: Its antigen is not identified.

Every CD8+ T cell subset underwent triplicate sorting at under 350,000 cells apiece. TRB cDNA libraries were made by UMI-labeled 5' RACE. For each CDR3 protein, TCRdb gives one entry from its re-call of the 5' RACE reads, without DNA. The table gives 56,000 or so distinct CDR3 sequences; the top ten clones make up around 20% of it. CDR1 and CDR2 (germline): SGDLS, YYNGEE. The CDR3 extends over 15 amino acids. Overall study findings and caveats: Naive CXCR3-negative cells resembled naive CXCR3-positive cells in TRBV-TRBJ usage; memory cells differed.

Sequencing was done on a sample of memory CD8+ T cells from blood. The clonotype originates from a human donor in good health. Some clones in this sample may be carry-over from other donors' samples. The V call is TRBV9, the J call TRBJ1-1; TCRdb designates TRBD1, a call that cannot be tested without DNA. The CDR3 region is CASSAPTGAYTEAFF.